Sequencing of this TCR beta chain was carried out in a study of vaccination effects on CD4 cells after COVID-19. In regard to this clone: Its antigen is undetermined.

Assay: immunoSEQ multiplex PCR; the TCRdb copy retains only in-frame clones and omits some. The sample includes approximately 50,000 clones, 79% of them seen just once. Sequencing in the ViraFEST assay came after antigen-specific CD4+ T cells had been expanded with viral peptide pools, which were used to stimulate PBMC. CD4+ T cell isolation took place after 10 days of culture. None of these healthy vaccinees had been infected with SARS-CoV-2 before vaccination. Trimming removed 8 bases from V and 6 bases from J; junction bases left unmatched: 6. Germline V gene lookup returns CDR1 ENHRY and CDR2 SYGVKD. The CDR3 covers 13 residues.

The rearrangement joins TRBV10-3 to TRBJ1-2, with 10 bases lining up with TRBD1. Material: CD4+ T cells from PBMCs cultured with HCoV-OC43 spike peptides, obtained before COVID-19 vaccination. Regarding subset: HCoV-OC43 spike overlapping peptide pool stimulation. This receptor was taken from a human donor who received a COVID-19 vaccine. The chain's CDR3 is CAIRGTGEDGYTF. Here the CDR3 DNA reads TGTGCCATCCGAGGGACAGGGGAAGATGGCTACACCTTC.